Here is one T cell receptor (beta chain) with its context. Its antigen is still unknown. This specimen belongs to a study of post-analysis software for immune sequencing data. About the research overall: The patients showed relapsing-remitting, secondary progressive and progressive-relapsing multiple sclerosis courses. Study conclusions and caveats: Relative to controls, patients had several TRBV segments at higher frequency, with TRBV5-6, TRBV5-1 and TRBV20-1 among these.

Libraries were made from TCR beta cDNA, and they carried unique molecular identifiers. One entry per CDR3 protein, called by TCRdb with MiXCR from the PCR reads. Of 450,000 to 650,000 distinct CDR3 sequences listed, roughly 40% are singletons. The CDR3 covers 15 residues. V trimming: 2 bases; J trimming: 6 bases; junction bases outside the gene matches: 8. Germline V gene data show CDR1 as MNHEY and CDR2 as SMNVEV (reference sequence). This TCR was sampled from a girl between 5 and 17 years old with multiple sclerosis. This rearrangement joins TRBV27 to TRBJ2-3; 7 bases fit TRBD2. The specimen sequenced was blood. The CDR3: CASSLRRRGGDTQYF. CDR3 DNA sequence: TGTGCCAGCAGTTTAAGGAGGAGGGGAGGGGATACGCAGTATTTT.